This T cell receptor (beta chain) was profiled in a study of cytomegalovirus exposure and HLA in healthy donors. These donors were members of the roughly 110-subject validation cohort, a group separate from the approximately 680-subject first cohort. By its share, this clone is medium-sized (0.01 to 0.1%). The V gene end was trimmed by 4 bases and the J gene end by 4 bases; junction bases not matched to a gene: 4. Germline V lookup: CDR1 SQVTM, CDR2 ANQGSEA. CDR3 length equals 13 residues. Clones were sequenced by immunoSEQ multiplex PCR, and TCRdb holds only the in-frame ones, with some missing. The sample yields roughly 280,000 clones, about 86% seen once.

The TCR was taken from a young woman in good health and CMV-seronegative. This chain links TRBV29-1 with TRBJ1-1, with 9 bases identical to TRBD1. Sequencing used PBMCs. The CDR3 loop reads CSVGVTGGTEAFF. The DNA of the CDR3 is TGCAGCGTTGGGGTGACAGGGGGCACTGAAGCTTTCTTT.